What follows are 17 T cell receptor beta chains derived from one specimen sequenced in a study of blood T cells in healthy people across ages. With a J-beta primer mix and a sample-barcoded 5' primer, a second PCR ran roughly 6 to 11 cycles. TCRdb passed the 5' RACE reads through MiXCR, listing each CDR3 protein once. The sample lists 1.5 million to 2 million distinct CDR3 sequences, roughly 27% occurring once. What was sequenced was blood. Every receptor here comes from a young woman in good health.

The V gene is TRBV7-9, the J gene TRBJ2-3, with TRBD2 matching 9 bases. The CDR3 has 15 amino acids. Germline assignment: CDR1 SEHNR and CDR2 FQNEAQ (reference sequence). Losses at the gene ends were 0 bases for V and 6 bases for J; bases not matched to a gene: 4. CDR3 amino acids: CASSLALAGRDTQYF. In DNA, the CDR3 is TGTGCCAGCAGCTTAGCCCTAGCGGGGCGGGATACGCAGTATTTT.

This clonotype was observed once. A much larger clone lies a single base off, so this may be a read error. The V gene is TRBV7-2, the J gene TRBJ2-5; D ambiguous. The CDR3 has 11 residues. Germline values: CDR1 SGHTA, CDR2 FQGNSA. Trimming removed 10 bases from V and 1 base from J, with 7 bases in between. CDR3 bases: TGTGCCACCCAGGCCCAAGAGACCCAGTACTTC. Translated, it gives CATQAQETQYF.

The V and J genes are TRBV6-1 and TRBJ2-2, with 7 nucleotides matching TRBD1. CDR3 size: 14 residues. Germline trimming cut 6 bases from V and 7 bases from J; bases unmatched to any gene: 8. The germline V gene encodes CDR1 MNHNS and CDR2 SASEGT. This CDR3 is CASRRQGMVGELFF. For the CDR3, the DNA is TGTGCCAGCAGACGACAGGGAATGGTCGGGGAGCTGTTTTTT.

The chain couples TRBV7-8 to TRBJ2-5; 7 bases match TRBD2. V shed 1 base and J 10 bases; nucleotides not matched to a gene: 3. This CDR3 has 12 amino acids. Germline lookup yields CDR1 SGHVS and CDR2 FQNEAQ. The CDR3 loop is CASSLGGEGQYF. The CDR3 nucleotides are TGTGCCAGCAGCTTAGGGGGGGAGGGCCAGTACTTC.

Ten or more counts support this clonotype. The V and J genes are TRBV20-1 and TRBJ2-4; 7 bases align to TRBD1. Losses at the gene ends were 3 bases for V and 4 bases for J; bases not matched to a gene: 9. Germline CDR1 is DFQATT and CDR2 is SNEGSKA (reference sequence). The CDR3 has 15 residues. The DNA of the CDR3 is TGCAGTGCTAGCCGAGCCGGGACAGAGAAAAACATTCAGTACTTC. This translates into CSASRAGTEKNIQYF.

A single count supports this clonotype. The V call is TRBV3-1, the J call TRBJ2-4; TRBD1 might be the D (5 bases). Germline CDR1 reads LGHDT; CDR2 reads YNNKEL (reference sequence). This CDR3 has 16 residues. V was cut by 0 bases and J by 1 base, with 10 bases left in between. The CDR3 bases are TGTGCCAGCAGCCAAGAAGGGGTTGCGGCCAAAAACATTCAGTACTTC. Amino acids: CASSQEGVAAKNIQYF.

The genes are TRBV2 and TRBJ1-1; D might be TRBD1 (5 bases). Germline lookup yields CDR1 SNHLY and CDR2 FYNNEI. The V gene lost 7 bases and the J gene lost 7 bases, with 16 bases spanning the gap. The CDR3 totals 13 residues. The CDR3 here is CASKMGGGGEAFF. The CDR3 nucleotides read TGTGCCAGCAAGATGGGGGGAGGTGGTGAAGCTTTCTTT.

Turning to this clonotype: With a much larger clone just one base away, this may be a read error. The chain's CDR3 is CAISESLAVKGDGYTF. The CDR3 nucleotides are TGTGCCATCAGTGAGTCCTTGGCAGTTAAGGGGGATGGCTACACCTTC. The chain combines TRBV10-3 with TRBJ1-2; D may be TRBD1 (6 bases). The ends were cut back, 0 bases at V and 6 bases at J, with 17 bases in the middle. Per germline, CDR1 ENHRY and CDR2 SYGVKD. This CDR3 region has 16 residues.

The chain combines TRBV6-1 with TRBJ1-5; unclear D gene. Germline CDR1 and CDR2: MNHNS and SASEGT. The V and J ends lost 6 bases and 1 base respectively, with 13 bases between them. The CDR3 length is 15 residues. As DNA, the CDR3 is TGTGCCAGCAGGTGGATTTTGGGGAGCAATCAGCCCCAGCATTTT. It specifies CASRWILGSNQPQHF.

On this clonotype itself: Being one base from a much bigger clone, this may be a read error. The chain carries TRBV2 and TRBJ2-5; 15 bases map to TRBD2. J lost 11 bases, V lost 5 bases, and 15 bases had no gene match. This CDR3 spans 17 amino acids. CDR1 and CDR2 from the germline V gene are SNHLY and FYNNEI. This chain's CDR3 is CASSPGLAGGSYNEQYF. The DNA of the CDR3 is TGTGCCAGCAGTCCGGGACTAGCGGGGGGATCCTACAATGAGCAGTACTTC.

This chain connects TRBV14 to TRBJ1-5; D is unresolved. Germline V gives CDR1 SGHDN, CDR2 FVKESK. The CDR3 consists of 14 residues. Trimming took off 4 bases at V and 6 bases at J, with 13 bases between the two ends. The CDR3 loop is CASSPQGRGQPQHF. The CDR3 region has the DNA TGTGCCAGCAGCCCCCAAGGACGGGGTCAGCCCCAGCATTTT.

At least ten counts were recorded for this clonotype. The chain couples TRBV15 to TRBJ1-1; D uncertain. CDR1 and CDR2 (germline): LNHNV, YYDKDF (reference sequence). The CDR3 is made up of 15 amino acids. Trimming left V 0 bases short and J 3 bases short, with 11 bases between. CDR3 loop: CATSRDIGGDTEAFF. The CDR3 coding sequence is TGTGCCACCAGCAGAGATATTGGCGGGGACACTGAAGCTTTCTTT.

The chain recombines TRBV4-1 with TRBJ2-7; D ambiguous. Trimming removed 2 bases at V and 5 bases at J, with 10 bases between. Germline CDR1 reads MGHRA; CDR2 reads YSYEKL. There are 13 residues in the CDR3. CDR3 nucleotides: TGCGCCAGCAGCCAACAAACCCGGGACGAGCAGTACTTC. Translation: CASSQQTRDEQYF.

The chain carries TRBV12-3 or TRBV12-4 and TRBJ2-7; D is undetermined. Trimming took off 8 bases at V and 7 bases at J, with 15 bases between the two ends. The CDR3 covers 12 residues. CDR3 sequence reads: CASLYPGREQYF. The CDR3 DNA reads TGTGCCAGCCTTTATCCTGGGCGGGAGCAGTACTTC.

There are a few counts of this clonotype. V and J are TRBV28 and TRBJ2-3; 11 bases match TRBD2. Germline V lookup: CDR1 MDHEN, CDR2 SYDVKM. V shed 5 bases and J 2 bases; nucleotides not matched to a gene: 6. The CDR3 runs to 16 residues. The CDR3 reads CASSIPGLAVTDTQYF. CDR3 in DNA: TGTGCCAGCAGTATACCGGGACTAGCGGTCACAGATACGCAGTATTTT.

This clonotype appeared many times. The chain carries TRBV7-2 and TRBJ2-6; D could derive from TRBD1 or TRBD2 (5 bases each). CDR1 is SGHTA and CDR2 is FQGNSA in the germline V gene. V was cut by 5 bases and J by 1 base, with 9 bases left in between. The CDR3 runs to 15 residues. The CDR3 is CASSEGISGANVLTF. CDR3 bases: TGTGCCAGCAGCGAGGGGATATCTGGGGCCAACGTCCTGACTTTC.

This clonotype was seen a few times. This sequence joins TRBV4-2 and TRBJ2-3; TRBD2 matches 8 bases. Per the germline V gene, CDR1 is LGHNA and CDR2 is YNFKEQ. Trimming at V came to 0 bases and at J to 6 bases, leaving 5 bases not matched to a gene. The CDR3 runs to 15 residues. The CDR3 sequence: CASSQDRASGDTQYF. The CDR3 coding sequence is TGTGCCAGCAGCCAAGATCGGGCTAGCGGGGATACGCAGTATTTT.